The rows below give T cell receptor beta chains drawn from one sample of a study of T-cell reconstitution after alpha-beta-depleted transplantation in children. One entry per CDR3 protein, called by TCRdb with MiXCR from the PCR reads. The sample holds about 870,000 distinct CDR3 sequences, roughly 15% seen once. The sample in question was PBMCs, mostly from graft donor cells, obtained 360 days after TCRalphabeta/CD19-depleted stem cell transplant. These receptors came from a male patient younger than 18 who had a stem cell transplant for acute lymphoblastic leukemia, so the T cells may come from the graft donor. CDR3s include the opening cysteine and the closing phenylalanine or tryptophan. Each record gives: D gene, clone size, V gene, J gene, CDR3 protein, CDR3 DNA. D genes are given only for firm matches. The size field is filled for only some rows; it gives once, few, many or a size class.

TRBD2,few,TRBV12-3/TRBV12-4,TRBJ2-1,CASSLGGRLQFF,TGTGCCAGCAGTTTAGGCGGGAGACTCCAGTTCTTC
TRBD2,-,TRBV9,TRBJ2-7,CASSVEAGASYEQYF,TGTGCCAGCAGCGTAGAAGCGGGAGCCTCCTACGAGCAGTACTTC
-,-,TRBV27,TRBJ1-2,CASSLSVFYGYTF,TGTGCCAGCAGTTTATCGGTCTTTTATGGCTACACCTTC
-,few,TRBV10-3,TRBJ2-7,CAIRRTSSYEQYF,TGTGCCATCCGTCGTACTAGCTCCTACGAGCAGTACTTC
-,few,TRBV11-1,TRBJ2-1,CASSTPKSASALSSYNEQFF,TGTGCCAGCAGCACCCCTAAGTCGGCTAGCGCCCTGAGCTCCTACAATGAGCAGTTCTTC
TRBD2,-,TRBV4-2,TRBJ2-7,CASSHKGYSGSNQVYEQYF,TGTGCCAGCAGCCACAAAGGGTACAGCGGGAGTAATCAGGTCTACGAGCAGTACTTC
-,few,TRBV4-1,TRBJ1-2,CASSQGTLSGANYGYTF,TGCGCCAGCAGCCAGGGGACGCTATCTGGGGCTAACTATGGCTACACCTTC
-,-,TRBV23-1,TRBJ2-7,CASSNWGRYEQYF,TGCGCCAGCAGTAACTGGGGCCGCTACGAGCAGTACTTC
TRBD1,-,TRBV9,TRBJ1-5,CASSSRQGDQPQHF,TGTGCCAGCAGTTCAAGACAGGGAGATCAGCCCCAGCATTTT
-,-,TRBV20-1,TRBJ2-3,CSARDYSTDTQYF,TGCAGTGCTAGAGATTACTCAACAGATACGCAGTATTTT
-,-,TRBV12-3/TRBV12-4,TRBJ1-1,CASSFAGGLNTEAFF,TGTGCCAGCAGTTTCGCGGGGGGGCTAAACACTGAAGCTTTCTTT
-,-,TRBV2,TRBJ2-6,CASSDWTTGANVLTF,TGTGCCAGCAGTGACTGGACAACTGGGGCCAACGTCCTGACTTTC
-,many,TRBV3-1,TRBJ2-4,CASSQDLRVQYF,TGTGCCAGCAGCCAAGATCTGCGGGTTCAGTACTTC
-,-,TRBV7-6,TRBJ2-2,CASSPIMSGELFF,TGTGCCAGCAGCCCTATTATGAGCGGGGAGCTGTTTTTT
TRBD1,few,TRBV5-6,TRBJ1-1,CASSRRQGRAEAFF,TGTGCCAGCAGCCGCCGACAGGGGAGGGCTGAAGCTTTCTTT
TRBD2,few,TRBV4-2,TRBJ2-7,CASSRGTSGGYSYEQYF,TGTGCCAGCAGCCGGGGGACTAGCGGGGGGTACTCCTACGAGCAGTACTTC
TRBD1,few,TRBV5-1,TRBJ1-5,CASSATGASVQPQHF,TGCGCCAGCAGCGCCACAGGGGCCTCTGTCCAGCCCCAGCATTTT
-,-,TRBV18,TRBJ2-7,CASSPPGWGEGYEQYF,TGTGCCAGCTCACCACCCGGGTGGGGAGAGGGCTACGAGCAGTACTTC
-,few,TRBV10-3,TRBJ2-1,CAIGNRSYNEQFF,TGTGCCATCGGAAATAGGTCCTACAATGAGCAGTTCTTC
-,few,TRBV5-1,TRBJ2-2,CASSRPEGGGELFF,TGCGCCAGCAGCCGACCCGAGGGTGGCGGGGAGCTGTTTTTT
-,-,TRBV7-9,TRBJ1-1,CASSLVGGVSTEAFF,TGTGCCAGCAGCTTAGTTGGAGGGGTGAGCACTGAAGCTTTCTTT
-,few,TRBV20-1,TRBJ2-1,CSAYLYNEQFF,TGCAGTGCTTACCTTTACAATGAGCAGTTCTTC
TRBD1,few,TRBV6-2/TRBV6-3,TRBJ2-7,CASSPSKGQGGAYEQYF,TGTGCCAGCAGTCCCTCCAAGGGACAGGGGGGGGCCTACGAGCAGTACTTC
-,few,TRBV12-3/TRBV12-4,TRBJ2-3,CASSFNPHTQYF,TGTGCCAGCAGTTTTAACCCCCATACGCAGTATTTT
TRBD1,-,TRBV6-9,TRBJ2-1,CASSFRHSGTGGLLALSSYNEQFF,TGTGCCAGCAGTTTTCGACACTCCGGGACAGGGGGCCTACTAGCGCTTAGCTCCTACAATGAGCAGTTCTTC
-,few,TRBV7-9,TRBJ2-7,CASGNEQYF,TGTGCCAGCGGAAACGAGCAGTACTTC
-,few,TRBV29-1,TRBJ1-2,CSVDTREVKENGYTF,TGCAGCGTTGACACCCGGGAGGTGAAGGAAAATGGCTACACCTTC
TRBD1,-,TRBV9,TRBJ1-5,CASSVDGTGFQPQHF,TGTGCCAGCAGCGTAGATGGGACAGGGTTCCAGCCCCAGCATTTT
TRBD2,many,TRBV5-1,TRBJ2-2,CASSLAPSGSIGELFF,TGCGCCAGCAGCTTGGCCCCTAGCGGGAGTATCGGGGAGCTGTTTTTT
-,many,TRBV28,TRBJ2-7,CASRERGSSLSYEQYF,TGTGCCAGCAGAGAGAGGGGGAGTTCCCTCTCCTACGAGCAGTACTTC
TRBD2,few,TRBV5-1,TRBJ2-7,CASSLARGGEQYF,TGCGCCAGCAGCTTGGCCCGGGGGGGCGAGCAGTACTTC
-,-,TRBV7-3,TRBJ2-2,CASADGATGELFF,TGTGCCAGCGCCGACGGGGCAACCGGGGAGCTGTTTTTT
-,many,TRBV18,TRBJ2-7,CASSPYRTYEQYF,TGTGCCAGCTCACCTTACAGGACCTACGAGCAGTACTTC
-,few,TRBV6-1,TRBJ2-3,CASSPLAPPRADTQYF,TGTGCCAGCAGCCCCCTAGCGCCCCCCCGGGCAGATACGCAGTATTTT
-,-,TRBV27,TRBJ2-5,CASSLSTPRHPGTQYF,TGTGCCAGCAGTTTATCGACGCCAAGACACCCGGGGACCCAGTACTTC
TRBD2,many,TRBV6-2/TRBV6-3,TRBJ2-2,CASSRTSVTGELFF,TGTGCCAGCTCGAGGACTAGCGTAACCGGGGAGCTGTTTTTT
TRBD2,many,TRBV5-1,TRBJ2-5,CASSLLAGGEETQYF,TGCGCCAGCAGCTTACTAGCGGGAGGGGAGGAGACCCAGTACTTC
-,-,TRBV20-1,TRBJ1-2,CSARLNRAHGYTF,TGCAGTGCCAGGCTAAACAGGGCCCATGGCTACACCTTC
-,-,TRBV11-2,TRBJ2-7,CASSTPEEGPLSYEQYF,TGTGCCAGCAGCACCCCCGAGGAAGGGCCCCTCTCCTACGAGCAGTACTTC
-,-,TRBV4-1,TRBJ2-3,CASSHPLGTSPDF,TGCGCCAGCAGCCATCCACTGGGAACTAGTCCGGATTTT
-,-,TRBV5-1,TRBJ2-7,CASSLERYPYEQYF,TGCGCCAGCAGCTTGGAGCGGTACCCCTACGAGCAGTACTTC
-,few,TRBV12-3/TRBV12-4,TRBJ2-2,CASSFWGSHTGELFF,TGTGCCAGCAGTTTCTGGGGCAGCCACACCGGGGAGCTGTTTTTT
TRBD1,few,TRBV7-8,TRBJ1-1,CASSRPGQGAEDPEAFF,TGTGCCAGCAGCCGACCGGGACAGGGGGCCGAAGACCCTGAAGCTTTCTTT
-,-,TRBV5-1,TRBJ1-1,CASSEQTRHWNTEAFF,TGCGCCAGCAGCGAGCAAACAAGGCACTGGAACACTGAAGCTTTCTTT
-,few,TRBV10-3,TRBJ2-2,CAIKSQTGELFF,TGTGCCATCAAATCGCAGACCGGGGAGCTGTTTTTT
-,-,TRBV12-2,TRBJ2-5,CASRLAVLEETQYF,TGTGCAAGTCGCTTAGCTGTGCTAGAAGAGACCCAGTACTTC
TRBD1,-,TRBV3-1,TRBJ2-5,CASSRNRGLRQETQYF,TGTGCCAGCAGCCGGAACAGGGGGCTACGCCAAGAGACCCAGTACTTC
TRBD1,-,TRBV28,TRBJ2-5,CASNRGVQETQYF,TGTGCCAGCAACAGGGGAGTCCAAGAGACCCAGTACTTC
-,-,TRBV12-3/TRBV12-4,TRBJ2-5,CASRFRGGLGTQYF,TGTGCCAGCAGATTTAGGGGTGGGCTCGGGACCCAGTACTTC
-,many,TRBV28,TRBJ2-2,CASSLITGSAGELFF,TGTGCCAGCAGTTTAATCACAGGGTCTGCCGGGGAGCTGTTTTTT
TRBD2,-,TRBV7-9,TRBJ2-3,CASSPRLAGEADTQYF,TGTGCCAGCAGCCCCAGACTAGCGGGAGAGGCTGATACGCAGTATTTT
TRBD2,few,TRBV9,TRBJ2-1,CASTPGGLAYEQFF,TGTGCCAGCACTCCGGGAGGACTAGCCTATGAGCAGTTCTTC
-,-,TRBV7-6,TRBJ2-7,CASSLAIGYGTYEQYF,TGTGCCAGCAGCTTAGCCATAGGGTACGGAACCTACGAGCAGTACTTC